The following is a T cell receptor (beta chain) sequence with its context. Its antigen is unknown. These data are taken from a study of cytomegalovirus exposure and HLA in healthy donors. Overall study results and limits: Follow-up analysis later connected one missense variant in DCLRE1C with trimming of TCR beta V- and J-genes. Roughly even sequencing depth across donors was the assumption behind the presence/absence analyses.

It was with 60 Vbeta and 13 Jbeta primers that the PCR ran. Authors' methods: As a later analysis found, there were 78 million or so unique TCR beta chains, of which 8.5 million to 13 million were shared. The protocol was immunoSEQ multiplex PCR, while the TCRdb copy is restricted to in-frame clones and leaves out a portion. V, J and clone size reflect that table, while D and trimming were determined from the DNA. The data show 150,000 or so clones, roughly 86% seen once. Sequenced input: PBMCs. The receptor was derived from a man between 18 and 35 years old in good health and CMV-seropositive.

DNA for the CDR3: TGTGCCAGCAGGCGACTAGCGGGTTTCTCCTACGAGCAGTACTTC. This codes for CASRRLAGFSYEQYF. The chain couples TRBV6-5 to TRBJ2-7; TRBD2 aligns across 10 bases. The J segment lost 0 bases and the V segment lost 6 bases, leaving 5 bases of the junction unmatched. This CDR3 contains 15 residues. Per germline, CDR1 MNHEY and CDR2 SVGAGI.